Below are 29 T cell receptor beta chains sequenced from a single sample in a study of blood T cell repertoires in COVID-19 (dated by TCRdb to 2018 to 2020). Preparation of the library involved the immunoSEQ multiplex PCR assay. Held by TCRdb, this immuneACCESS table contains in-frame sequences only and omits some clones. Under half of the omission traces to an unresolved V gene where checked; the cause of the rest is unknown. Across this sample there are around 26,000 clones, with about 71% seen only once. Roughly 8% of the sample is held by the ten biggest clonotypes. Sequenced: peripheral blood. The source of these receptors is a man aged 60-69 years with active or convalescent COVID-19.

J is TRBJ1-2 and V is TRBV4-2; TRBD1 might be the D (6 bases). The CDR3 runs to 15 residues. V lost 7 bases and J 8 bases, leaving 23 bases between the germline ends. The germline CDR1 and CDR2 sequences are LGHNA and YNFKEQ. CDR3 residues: CASTLNTGAGGGYTF. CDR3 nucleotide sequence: TGTGCCAGCACCCTCAACACGGGGGCCGGGGGGGGCTACACCTTC.

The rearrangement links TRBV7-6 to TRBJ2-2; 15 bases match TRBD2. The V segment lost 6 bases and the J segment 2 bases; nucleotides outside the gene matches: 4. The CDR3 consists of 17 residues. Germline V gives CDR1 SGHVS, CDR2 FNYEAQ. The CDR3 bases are TGTGCCAGCAGACCGGGACTAGCGGGGGGAAACACCGGGGAGCTGTTTTTT. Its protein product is CASRPGLAGGNTGELFF.

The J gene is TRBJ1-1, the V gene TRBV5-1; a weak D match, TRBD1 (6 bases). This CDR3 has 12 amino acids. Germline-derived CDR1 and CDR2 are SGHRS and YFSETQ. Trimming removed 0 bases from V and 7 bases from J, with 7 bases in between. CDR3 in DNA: TGCGCCAGCAGCTTGGCACAGGGTGAAGCTTTCTTT. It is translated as CASSLAQGEAFF. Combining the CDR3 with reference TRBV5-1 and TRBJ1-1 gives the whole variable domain KAGVTQTPRYLIKTRGQQVTLSCSPISGHRSVSWYQQTPGQGLQFLFEYFSETQRNKGNFPGRFSGRQFSNSRSEMNVSTLELGDSALYLCASSLAQGEAFFGQGTRLTVV.

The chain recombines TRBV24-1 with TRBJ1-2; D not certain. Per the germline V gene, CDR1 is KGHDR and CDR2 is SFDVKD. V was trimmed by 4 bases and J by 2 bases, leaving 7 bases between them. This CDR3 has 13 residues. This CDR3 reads CATSEGRNYGYTF. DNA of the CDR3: TGTGCCACCAGTGAGGGGAGAAACTATGGCTACACCTTC.

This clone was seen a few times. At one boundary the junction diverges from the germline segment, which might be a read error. CDR3 nucleotide sequence: TGTGCGAGTAGGGGAGACAGGGGCCCCAAATACACCGGGGAGCTGTTTTTT. This gives the protein CASRGDRGPKYTGELFF. The chain carries TRBV19 and TRBJ2-2; TRBD1 matches at 8 bases. CDR1 is LNHDA and CDR2 is SQIVND in the germline V gene (reference sequence). This CDR3 has 17 residues.

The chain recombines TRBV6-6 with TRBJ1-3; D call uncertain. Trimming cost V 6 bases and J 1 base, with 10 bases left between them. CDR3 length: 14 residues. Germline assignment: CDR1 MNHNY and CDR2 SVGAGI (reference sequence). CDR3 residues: CASSPSTSGNTIYF. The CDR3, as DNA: TGTGCCAGCAGCCCCTCGACTTCTGGAAACACCATATATTTT.

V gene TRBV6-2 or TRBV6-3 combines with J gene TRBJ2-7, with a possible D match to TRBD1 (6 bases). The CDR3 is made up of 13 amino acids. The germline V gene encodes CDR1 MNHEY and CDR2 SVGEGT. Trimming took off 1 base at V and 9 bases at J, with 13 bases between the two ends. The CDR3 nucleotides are TGTGCCAGCAGTTACTTAGTCAGGGGAACGCAGTACTTC. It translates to CASSYLVRGTQYF.

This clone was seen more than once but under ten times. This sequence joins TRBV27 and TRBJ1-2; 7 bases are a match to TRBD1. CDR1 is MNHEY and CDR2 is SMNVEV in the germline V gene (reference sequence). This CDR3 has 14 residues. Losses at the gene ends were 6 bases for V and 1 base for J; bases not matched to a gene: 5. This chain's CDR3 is CASSRGQFNYGYTF. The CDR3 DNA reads TGTGCCAGCAGCCGGGGACAGTTTAACTATGGCTACACCTTC.

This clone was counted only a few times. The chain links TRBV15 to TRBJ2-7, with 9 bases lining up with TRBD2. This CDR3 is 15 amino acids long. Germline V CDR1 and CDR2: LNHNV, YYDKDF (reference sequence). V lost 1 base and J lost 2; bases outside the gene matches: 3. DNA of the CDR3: TGTGCCACCAGCAGAGTGCGGGAGGGGACCTACGAGCAGTACTTC. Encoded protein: CATSRVREGTYEQYF.

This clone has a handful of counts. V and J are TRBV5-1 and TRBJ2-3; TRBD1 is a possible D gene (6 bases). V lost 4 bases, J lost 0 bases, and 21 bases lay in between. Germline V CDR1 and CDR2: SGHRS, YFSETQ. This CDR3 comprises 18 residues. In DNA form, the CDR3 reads TGCGCCAGCAGCGTCCCCCGGGACAAAAGATTTAGCACAGATACGCAGTATTTT. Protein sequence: CASSVPRDKRFSTDTQYF.

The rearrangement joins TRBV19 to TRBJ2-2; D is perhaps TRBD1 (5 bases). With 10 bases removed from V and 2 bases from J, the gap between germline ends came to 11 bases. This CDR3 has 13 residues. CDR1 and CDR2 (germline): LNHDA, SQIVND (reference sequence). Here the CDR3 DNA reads TGTGCCACTAAAGACAGAAACACCGGGGAGCTGTTTTTT. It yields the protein CATKDRNTGELFF.

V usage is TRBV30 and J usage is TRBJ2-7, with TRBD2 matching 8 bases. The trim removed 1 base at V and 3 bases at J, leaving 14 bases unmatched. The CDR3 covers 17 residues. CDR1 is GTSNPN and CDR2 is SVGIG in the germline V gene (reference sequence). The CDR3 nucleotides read TGTGCCTGGAGTGGGAGACTAGCGTCCAACAACCTCTACGAGCAGTACTTC. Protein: CAWSGRLASNNLYEQYF.

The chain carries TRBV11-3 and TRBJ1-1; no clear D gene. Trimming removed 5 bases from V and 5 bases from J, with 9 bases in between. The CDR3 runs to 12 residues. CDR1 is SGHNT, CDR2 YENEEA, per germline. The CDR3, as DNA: TGTGCCAGCAGCCGGGATAGTACTGAAGCTTTCTTT. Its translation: CASSRDSTEAFF.

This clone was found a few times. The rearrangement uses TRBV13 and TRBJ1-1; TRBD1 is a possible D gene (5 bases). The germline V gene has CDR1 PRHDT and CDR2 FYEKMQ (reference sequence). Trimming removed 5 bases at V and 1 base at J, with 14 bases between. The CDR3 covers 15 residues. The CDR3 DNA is TGTGCCAGCAGCCGTGGGGGGGGAGCGAACACTGAAGCTTTCTTT. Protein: CASSRGGGANTEAFF.

In DNA, the CDR3 is TGTGCCAGCAGCCGATCACTTCAGGGCGAGCAGTACTTC. It specifies CASSRSLQGEQYF. The chain recombines TRBV7-6 with TRBJ2-7; perhaps TRBD1 as D (5 bases). CDR1 SGHVS and CDR2 FNYEAQ come from the germline V gene. V lost 5 bases and J 6 bases, leaving 14 bases between the germline ends. The CDR3 is 13 amino acids. Combining the CDR3 with reference TRBV7-6 and TRBJ2-7 gives the whole variable domain GAGVSQSPRYKVTKRGQDVALRCDPISGHVSLYWYRQALGQGPEFLTYFNYEAQQDKSGLPNDRFSAERPEGSISTLTIQRTEQRDSAMYRCASSRSLQGEQYFGPGTRLTVT.

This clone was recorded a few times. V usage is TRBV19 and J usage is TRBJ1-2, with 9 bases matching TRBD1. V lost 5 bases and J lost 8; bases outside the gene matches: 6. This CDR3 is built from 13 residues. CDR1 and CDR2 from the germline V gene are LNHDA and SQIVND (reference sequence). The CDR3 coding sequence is TGTGCCAGTAGTCCTTCTGGGACAGGGGGCTACACCTTC. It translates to CASSPSGTGGYTF.

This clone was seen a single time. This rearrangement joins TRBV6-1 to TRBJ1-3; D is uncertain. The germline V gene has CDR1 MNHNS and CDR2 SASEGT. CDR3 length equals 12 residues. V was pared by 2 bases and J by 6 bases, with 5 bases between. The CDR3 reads CASSESINTIYF. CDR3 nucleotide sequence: TGTGCCAGCAGTGAATCAATAAACACCATATATTTT.

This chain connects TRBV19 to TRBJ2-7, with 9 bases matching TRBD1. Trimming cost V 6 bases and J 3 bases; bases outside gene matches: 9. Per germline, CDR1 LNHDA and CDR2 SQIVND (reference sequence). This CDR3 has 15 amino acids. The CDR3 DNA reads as TGTGCCAGTAGGCCCGGACAGGGGCTCAACTACGAGCAGTACTTC. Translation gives CASRPGQGLNYEQYF.

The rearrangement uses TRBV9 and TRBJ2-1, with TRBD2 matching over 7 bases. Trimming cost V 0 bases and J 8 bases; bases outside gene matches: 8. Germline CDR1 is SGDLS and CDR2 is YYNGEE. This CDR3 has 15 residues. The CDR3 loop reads CASSVALAAGYEQFF. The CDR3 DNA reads TGTGCCAGCAGCGTAGCCCTAGCGGCCGGTTATGAGCAGTTCTTC.

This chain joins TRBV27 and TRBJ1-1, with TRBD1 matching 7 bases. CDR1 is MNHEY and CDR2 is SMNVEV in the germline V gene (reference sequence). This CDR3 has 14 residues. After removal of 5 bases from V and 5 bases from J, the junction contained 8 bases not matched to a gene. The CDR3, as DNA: TGTGCCAGCAGTCGCAGAACAGGGGTGACTGAAGCTTTCTTT. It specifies CASSRRTGVTEAFF.

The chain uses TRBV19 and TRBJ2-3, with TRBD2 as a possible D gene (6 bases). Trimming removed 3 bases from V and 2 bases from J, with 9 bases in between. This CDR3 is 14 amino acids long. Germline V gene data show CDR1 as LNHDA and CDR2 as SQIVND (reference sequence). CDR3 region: CASSMGLNTDTQYF. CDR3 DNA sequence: TGTGCCAGTAGTATGGGACTTAACACAGATACGCAGTATTTT.

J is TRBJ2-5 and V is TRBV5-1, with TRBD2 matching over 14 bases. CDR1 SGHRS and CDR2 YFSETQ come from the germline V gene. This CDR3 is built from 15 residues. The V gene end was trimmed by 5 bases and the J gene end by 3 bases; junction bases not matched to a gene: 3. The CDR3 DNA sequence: TGCGCCAGCAGAACGGGACTAGCGGGAGAAGAGACCCAGTACTTC. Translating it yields CASRTGLAGEETQYF.

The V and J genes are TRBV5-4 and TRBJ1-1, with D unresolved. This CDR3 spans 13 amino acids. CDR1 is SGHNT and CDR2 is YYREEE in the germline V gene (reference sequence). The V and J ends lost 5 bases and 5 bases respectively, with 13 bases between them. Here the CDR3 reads CASRTPQDTEAFF. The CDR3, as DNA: TGTGCCAGCAGGACCCCCCAGGATACTGAAGCTTTCTTT.

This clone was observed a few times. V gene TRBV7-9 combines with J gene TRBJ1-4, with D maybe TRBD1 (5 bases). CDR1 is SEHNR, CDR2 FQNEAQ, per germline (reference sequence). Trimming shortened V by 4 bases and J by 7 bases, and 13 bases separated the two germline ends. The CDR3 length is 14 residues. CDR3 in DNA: TGTGCCAGCAGCTCGCAGGGAAATCGTGAAAAACTGTTTTTT. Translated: CASSSQGNREKLFF.

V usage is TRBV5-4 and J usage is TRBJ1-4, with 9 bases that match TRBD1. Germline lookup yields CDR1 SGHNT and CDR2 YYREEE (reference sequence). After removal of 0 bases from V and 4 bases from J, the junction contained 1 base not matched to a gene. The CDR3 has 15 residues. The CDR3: CASSLGQGGNEKLFF. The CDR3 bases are TGTGCCAGCAGCTTGGGACAGGGGGGTAATGAAAAACTGTTTTTT.

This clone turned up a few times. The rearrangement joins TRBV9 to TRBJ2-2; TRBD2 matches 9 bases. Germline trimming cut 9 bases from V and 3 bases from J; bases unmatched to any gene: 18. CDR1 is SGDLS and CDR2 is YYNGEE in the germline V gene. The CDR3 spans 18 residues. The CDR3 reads CATKNVAGGFEDTGELFF. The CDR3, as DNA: TGTGCCACCAAGAATGTGGCGGGAGGGTTTGAGGACACCGGGGAGCTGTTTTTT. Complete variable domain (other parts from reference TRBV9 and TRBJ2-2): DSGVTQTPKHLITATGQRVTLRCSPRSGDLSVYWYQQSLDQGLQFLIQYYNGEERAKGNILERFSAQQFPDLHSELNLSSLELGDSALYFCATKNVAGGFEDTGELFFGEGSRLTVL.

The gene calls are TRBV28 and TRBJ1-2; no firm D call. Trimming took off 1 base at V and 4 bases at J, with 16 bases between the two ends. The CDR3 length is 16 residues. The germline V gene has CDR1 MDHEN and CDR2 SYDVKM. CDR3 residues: CASSLSARGSLYGYTF. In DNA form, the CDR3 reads TGTGCCAGCAGTTTATCGGCCAGAGGGTCCCTCTATGGCTACACCTTC.

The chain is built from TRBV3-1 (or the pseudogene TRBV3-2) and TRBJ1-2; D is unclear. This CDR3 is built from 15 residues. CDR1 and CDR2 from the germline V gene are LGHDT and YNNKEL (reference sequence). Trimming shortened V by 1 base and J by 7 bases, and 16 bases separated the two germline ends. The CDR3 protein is CASSQGGVAGSGYTF. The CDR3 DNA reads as TGTGCCAGCAGCCAAGGTGGGGTCGCCGGGAGTGGCTACACCTTC.

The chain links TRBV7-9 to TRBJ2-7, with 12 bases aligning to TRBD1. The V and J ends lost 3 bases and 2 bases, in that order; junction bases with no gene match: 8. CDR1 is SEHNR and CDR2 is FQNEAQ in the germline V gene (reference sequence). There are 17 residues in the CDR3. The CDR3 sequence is CASSFPPGQGATYEQYF. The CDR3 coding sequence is TGTGCCAGCAGCTTTCCACCGGGACAGGGGGCTACCTACGAGCAGTACTTC.